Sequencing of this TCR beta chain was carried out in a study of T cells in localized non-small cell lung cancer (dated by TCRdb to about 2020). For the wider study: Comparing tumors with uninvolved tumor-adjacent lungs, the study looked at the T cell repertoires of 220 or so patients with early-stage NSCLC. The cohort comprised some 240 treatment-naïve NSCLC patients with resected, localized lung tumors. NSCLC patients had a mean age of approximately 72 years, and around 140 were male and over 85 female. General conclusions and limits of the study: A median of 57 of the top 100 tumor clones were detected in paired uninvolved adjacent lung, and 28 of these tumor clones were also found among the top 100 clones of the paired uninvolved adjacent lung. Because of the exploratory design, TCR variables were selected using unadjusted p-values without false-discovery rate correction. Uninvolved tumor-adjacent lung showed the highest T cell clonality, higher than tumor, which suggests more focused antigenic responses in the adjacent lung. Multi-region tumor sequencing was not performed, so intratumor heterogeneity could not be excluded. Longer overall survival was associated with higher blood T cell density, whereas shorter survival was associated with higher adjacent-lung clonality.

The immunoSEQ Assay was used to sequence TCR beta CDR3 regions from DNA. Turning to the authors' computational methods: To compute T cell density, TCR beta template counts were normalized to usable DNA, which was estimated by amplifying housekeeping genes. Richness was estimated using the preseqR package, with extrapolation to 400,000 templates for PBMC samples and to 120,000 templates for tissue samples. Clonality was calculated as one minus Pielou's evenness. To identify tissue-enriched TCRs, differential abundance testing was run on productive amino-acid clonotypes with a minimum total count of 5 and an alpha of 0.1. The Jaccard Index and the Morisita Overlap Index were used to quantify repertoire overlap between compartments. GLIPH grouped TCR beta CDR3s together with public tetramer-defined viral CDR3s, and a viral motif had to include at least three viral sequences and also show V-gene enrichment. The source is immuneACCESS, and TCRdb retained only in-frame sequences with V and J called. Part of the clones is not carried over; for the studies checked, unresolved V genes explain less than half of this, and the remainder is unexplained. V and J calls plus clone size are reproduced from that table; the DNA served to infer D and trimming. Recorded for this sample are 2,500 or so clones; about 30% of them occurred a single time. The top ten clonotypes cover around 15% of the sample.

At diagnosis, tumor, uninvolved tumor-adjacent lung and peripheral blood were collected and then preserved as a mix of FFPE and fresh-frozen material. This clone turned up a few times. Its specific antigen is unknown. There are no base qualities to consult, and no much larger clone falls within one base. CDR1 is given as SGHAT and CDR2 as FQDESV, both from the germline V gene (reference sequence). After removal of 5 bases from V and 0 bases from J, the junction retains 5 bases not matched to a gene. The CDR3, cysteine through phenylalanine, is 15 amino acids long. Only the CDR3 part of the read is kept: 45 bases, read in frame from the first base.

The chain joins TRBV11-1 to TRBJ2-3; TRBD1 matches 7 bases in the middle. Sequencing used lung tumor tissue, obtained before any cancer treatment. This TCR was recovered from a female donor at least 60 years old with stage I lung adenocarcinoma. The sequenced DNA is TGTGCCAGCAGCCCGTGGACAGGCAGCACAGATACGCAGTATTTT. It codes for CASSPWTGSTDTQYF. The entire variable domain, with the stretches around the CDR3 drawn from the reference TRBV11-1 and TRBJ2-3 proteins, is EAEVAQSPRYKITEKSQAVAFWCDPISGHATLYWYRQILGQGPELLVQFQDESVVDDSQLPKDRFSAERLKGVDSTLKIQPAELGDSAMYLCASSPWTGSTDTQYFGPGTRLTVL.